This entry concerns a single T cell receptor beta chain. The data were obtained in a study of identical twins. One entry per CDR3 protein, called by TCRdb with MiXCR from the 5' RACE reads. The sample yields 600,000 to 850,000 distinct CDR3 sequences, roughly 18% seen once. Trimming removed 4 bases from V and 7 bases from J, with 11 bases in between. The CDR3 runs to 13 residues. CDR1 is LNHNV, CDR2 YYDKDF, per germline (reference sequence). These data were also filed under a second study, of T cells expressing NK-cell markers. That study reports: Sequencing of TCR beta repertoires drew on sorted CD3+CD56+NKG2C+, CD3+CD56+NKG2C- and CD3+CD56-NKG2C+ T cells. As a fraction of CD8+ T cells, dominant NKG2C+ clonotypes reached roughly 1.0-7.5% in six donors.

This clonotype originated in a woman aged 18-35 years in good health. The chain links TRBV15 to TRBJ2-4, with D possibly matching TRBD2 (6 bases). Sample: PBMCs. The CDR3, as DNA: TGTGCCACCAGCACCGGAGGGACGAACATTCAGTACTTC. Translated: CATSTGGTNIQYF.